Included here is one T cell receptor beta chain sequence, with context. Its antigen specificity is not known. It has no much larger one-base neighbor in the sample; base qualities were not kept. The sample belongs to a study of shared clonotypes between healthy human individuals (dated by TCRdb to the early 2020s). The study in broad terms: A couple of women and a few men aged 18 to 49 years were included in the cohort. Libraries were prepared and TCR repertoires were sequenced by different laboratories using diverse techniques, in order to increase sequencing depth and limit assay-specific biases. To estimate repertoire size and how much clonotypes are shared between individuals, the study performed deep sequencing of blood TCR repertoires from a handful of healthy adults. Leukapheresis yielded between about 0.85 and 10 billion PBMCs per donor. For each donor, CD4 naive and CD4 memory were each run on three plates, CD8 naive on two plates, and CD8 memory on one plate.

From the cysteine up to the phenylalanine, the CDR3 has a length of 15 residues. The sequence is cut down to CDR3 DNA, 45 bases in frame from base 1. CDR1 SGHRS and CDR2 YFSETQ are derived from the germline V gene. At the junction V is shortened by 5 bases and J by 3 bases; bases outside the gene matches: 6. Using the deep immunoSEQ assay, TCR CDR3 regions were amplified from genomic DNA by multiplex PCR. Extracted genomic DNA from each cell subset was distributed evenly across all wells of several immunoSEQ 96-well plates, and each plate was treated as a replicate. Each replicate PCR for sorted subsets received around 200 ng genomic DNA, equal to about 30,000 T cell genomes. The purified libraries were quantified using a Qubit 3.0 fluorometer, sized with a Bioanalyzer 2100, and then quantified again using the KAPA Library Quantification kit. Each immunoSEQ 96-well plate was sequenced on its own single-read 150-cycle Illumina NextSeq 550 flow cell. For the original study's pipeline: Because the immunoSEQ output held only junctional sequences and lacked quality scores, the filtering could not match the filtering applied to full-length reads. To assign V/J genes and CDR3, sequences were annotated against IMGT germline references using PyIR, a Python wrapper for IgBLAST v1.9. Any read was removed if the V/J assignment was weak (E-value above 1e-6), the CDR3 was missing, or the read contained stop codons, out-of-frame junctions, or ambiguous translated residues. A V3J clonotype was defined by an identical inferred V gene, J gene, and CDR3 amino acid sequence. To compute the percentage overlap between repertoires, the number of shared unique clonotypes was divided by the size of the smaller repertoire. Three approaches were used to assess repertoire richness: RTK rarefaction, the Chao1 estimator, and Recon v2.1 estimates of unobserved clonotypes. Generation probabilities were computed with OLGA for all TCRbeta clonotypes obtained by the gDNA method from a few donors. Sourced from immuneACCESS, this table was stored by TCRdb with only in-frame sequences that have V and J called. A share of the clones is absent; for the studies checked, an unresolved V gene accounts for under half, and the remainder has no known explanation. The V and J calls and clone size are taken from that table; D and trimming were inferred from the DNA. The table for this sample lists roughly 2.1 million clones; about 93% of them were counted only once. The ten largest clones take up more than 1.5% of the sample.

Paper-wide results and their limitations: Compared with non-shared clonotypes, clonotypes shared by all four sorted-subset donors had higher generation probabilities. Incomplete sequencing was indicated by rarefaction of sorted-subset datasets, despite the large sequencing depth. Estimated clonotype richness was generally larger for naive than for memory subsets. Based on pairwise subsampling, the degree of clonotype sharing among donors was expected to be affected by sequencing depth. Only blood was sampled, and tissue TCR repertoires likely differ from those in blood. Because the study included only a small number of donors, the genetic and exposure-history diversity represented was limited. When several donors were compared, the shared fraction of clonotypes was around 5% for naive CD4, approximately 3.5% for naive CD8, about 2.4% for memory CD4, and approximately 0.4% for memory CD8.

For the CD8 naive samples, CD45RO-negative cells were positively selected for CCR7, yielding a CD45RA+CCR7+ population from which TemRA cells were excluded. The donors were healthy, HIV-negative adults with no recently reported acute infections or vaccinations. Only Caucasian adults living in Nashville, Tennessee, USA were represented among the donors. After blood collection by leukapheresis, PBMCs were isolated using Ficoll-Histopaque density gradient centrifugation and then cryopreserved in the vapor phase of liquid nitrogen. Purity and quantity of every magnetically sorted T cell population were checked by analytical flow cytometry. From each sorted fraction, genomic DNA was isolated and quantified by UV absorbance on a Nanodrop 2000c.

The receptor was derived from a man aged 18 to 30 in good health. Some clones in this sample may be carry-over from other donors' samples. The chain is encoded by TRBV5-1 joined to TRBJ2-2; 8 middle bases align to TRBD2. Sequenced: naive CD8+ T cells from PBMCs. In light of the paper, this sample's cell subset or site label describes: CD45RA+CCR7+. The CDR3 reads as follows: CASSASGSDTGELFF. In nucleotides, the sequence is TGCGCCAGCAGTGCCAGCGGGAGCGACACCGGGGAGCTGTTTTTT.